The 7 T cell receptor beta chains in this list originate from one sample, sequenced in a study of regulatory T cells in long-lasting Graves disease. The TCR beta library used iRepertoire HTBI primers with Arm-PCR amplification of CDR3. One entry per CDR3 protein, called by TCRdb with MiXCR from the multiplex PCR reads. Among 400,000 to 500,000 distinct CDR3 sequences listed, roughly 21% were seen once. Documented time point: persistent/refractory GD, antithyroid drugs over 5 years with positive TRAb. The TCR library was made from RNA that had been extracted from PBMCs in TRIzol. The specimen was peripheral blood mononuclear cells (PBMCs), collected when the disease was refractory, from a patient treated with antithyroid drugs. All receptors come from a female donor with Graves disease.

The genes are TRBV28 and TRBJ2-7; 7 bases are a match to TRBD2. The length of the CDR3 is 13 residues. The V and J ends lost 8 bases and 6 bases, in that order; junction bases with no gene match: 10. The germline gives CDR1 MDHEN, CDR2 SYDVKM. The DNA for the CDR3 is TGTGCCAGCGTCCTGGCGGCGGGAGTCGAGCAGTACTTC. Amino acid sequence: CASVLAAGVEQYF.

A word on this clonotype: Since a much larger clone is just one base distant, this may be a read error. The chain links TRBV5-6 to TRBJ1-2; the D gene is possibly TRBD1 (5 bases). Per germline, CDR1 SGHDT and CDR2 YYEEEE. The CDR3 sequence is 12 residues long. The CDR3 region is CASGLDYRHYTF. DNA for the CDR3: TGTGCCAGCGGCTTGGATTACAGGCACTACACCTTC.

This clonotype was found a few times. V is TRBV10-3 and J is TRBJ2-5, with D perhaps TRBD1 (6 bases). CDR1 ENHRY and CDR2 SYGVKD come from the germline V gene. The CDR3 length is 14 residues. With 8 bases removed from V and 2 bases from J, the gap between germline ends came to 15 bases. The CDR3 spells CAIGGRDKQETQYF. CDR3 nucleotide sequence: TGTGCCATCGGGGGCAGGGACAAACAAGAGACCCAGTACTTC.

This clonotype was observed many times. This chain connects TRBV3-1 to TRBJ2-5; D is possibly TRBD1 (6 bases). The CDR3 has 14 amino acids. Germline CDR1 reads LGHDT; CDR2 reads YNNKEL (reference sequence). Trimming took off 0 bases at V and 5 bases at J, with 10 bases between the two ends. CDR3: CASSQDWQGETQYF. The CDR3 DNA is TGTGCCAGCAGCCAAGATTGGCAGGGGGAGACCCAGTACTTC.

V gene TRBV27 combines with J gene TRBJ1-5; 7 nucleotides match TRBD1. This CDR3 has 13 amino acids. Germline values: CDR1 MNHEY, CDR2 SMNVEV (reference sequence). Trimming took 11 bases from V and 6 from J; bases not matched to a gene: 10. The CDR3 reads CAAGRGGVQPQHF. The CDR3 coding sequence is TGTGCCGCTGGAAGAGGGGGCGTTCAGCCCCAGCATTTT.

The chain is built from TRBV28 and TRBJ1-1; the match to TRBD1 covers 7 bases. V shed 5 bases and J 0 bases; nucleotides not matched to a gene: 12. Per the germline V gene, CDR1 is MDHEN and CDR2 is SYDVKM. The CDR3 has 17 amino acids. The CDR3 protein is CASSTRQGKFMNTEAFF. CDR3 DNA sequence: TGTGCCAGCAGTACACGACAGGGAAAATTTATGAACACTGAAGCTTTCTTT.

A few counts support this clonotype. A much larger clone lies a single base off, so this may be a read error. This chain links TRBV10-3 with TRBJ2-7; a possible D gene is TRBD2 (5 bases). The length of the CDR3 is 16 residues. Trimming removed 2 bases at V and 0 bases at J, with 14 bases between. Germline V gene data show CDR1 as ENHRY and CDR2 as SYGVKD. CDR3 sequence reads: CAISEGLASLSYEQYF. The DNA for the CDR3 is TGTGCCATCAGTGAGGGATTAGCGAGCCTCTCCTACGAGCAGTACTTC.